This TCR beta chain was obtained from a study of blood T cell repertoires in COVID-19. Study as a whole: COVID-19 samples collected from the United States, Italy and Spain covered acute and convalescent phases. T cells, B-cell-depleted T cells, or PBMCs provided the cDNA or gDNA that served as material.

Methods used by the authors: Counts of nucleated cells, estimated from reference gene primer amplification, were obtained. Some clones are missing from TCRdb's copy, which holds only in-frame ones; the method was immunoSEQ multiplex PCR. The DNA was the basis for D and trimming; V, J and clone size are from that table. The table includes roughly 200,000 clones, around 90% detected once. Between the trimmed V and J ends, which lost 7 bases and 2 bases, there was a span of 9 bases. Germline V gene lookup returns CDR1 SNHLY and CDR2 FYNNEI. The CDR3 has 13 residues. The chain uses TRBV2 and TRBJ2-4; D might be TRBD1 (5 bases). Sequencing was carried out using peripheral blood. This clonotype originated in a man aged 35 to 55 with acute or convalescent COVID-19. The CDR3 DNA is TGTGCCAGCACTAAGGGGACCAAAAACATTCAGTACTTC. Residues: CASTKGTKNIQYF.